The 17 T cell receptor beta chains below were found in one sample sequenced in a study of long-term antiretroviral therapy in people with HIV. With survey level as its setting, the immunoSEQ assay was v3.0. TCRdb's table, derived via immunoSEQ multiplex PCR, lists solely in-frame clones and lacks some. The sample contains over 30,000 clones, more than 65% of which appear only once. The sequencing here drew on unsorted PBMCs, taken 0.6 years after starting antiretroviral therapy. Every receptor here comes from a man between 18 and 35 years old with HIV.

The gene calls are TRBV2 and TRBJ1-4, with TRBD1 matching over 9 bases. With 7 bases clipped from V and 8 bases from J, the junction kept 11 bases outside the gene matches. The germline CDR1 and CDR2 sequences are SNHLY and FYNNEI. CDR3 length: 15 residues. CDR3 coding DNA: TGTGCCAGCACTCAGGACAGGGGCAGAGAGGAAAAACTGTTTTTT. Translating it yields CASTQDRGREEKLFF.

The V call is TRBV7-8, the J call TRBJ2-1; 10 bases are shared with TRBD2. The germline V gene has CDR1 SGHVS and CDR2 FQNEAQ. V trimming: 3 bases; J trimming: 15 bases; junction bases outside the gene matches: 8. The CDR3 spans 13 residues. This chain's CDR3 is CASSFTSGNVLFF. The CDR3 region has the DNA TGTGCCAGCAGCTTTACTAGCGGGAATGTCCTGTTCTTC.

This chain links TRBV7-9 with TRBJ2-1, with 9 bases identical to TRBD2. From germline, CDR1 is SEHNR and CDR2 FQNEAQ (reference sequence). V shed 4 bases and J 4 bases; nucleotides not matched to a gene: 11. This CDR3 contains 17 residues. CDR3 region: CASSCPQCGRAYNEQFF. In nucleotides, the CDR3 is TGTGCCAGCAGCTGCCCCCAGTGCGGGAGGGCATACAATGAGCAGTTCTTC.

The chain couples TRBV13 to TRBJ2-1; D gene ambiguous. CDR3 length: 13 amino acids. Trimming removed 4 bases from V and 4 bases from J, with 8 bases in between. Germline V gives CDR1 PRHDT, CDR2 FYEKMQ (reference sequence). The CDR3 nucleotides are TGTGCCAGCAGCTCCGGGTCGTACAATGAGCAGTTCTTC. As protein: CASSSGSYNEQFF.

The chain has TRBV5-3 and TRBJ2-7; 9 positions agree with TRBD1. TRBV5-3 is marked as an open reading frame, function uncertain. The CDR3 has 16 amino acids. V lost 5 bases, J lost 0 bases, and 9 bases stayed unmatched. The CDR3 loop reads CARRYSPDRGSYEQYF. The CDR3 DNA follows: TGTGCCAGAAGGTACTCACCGGACAGGGGCTCCTACGAGCAGTACTTC.

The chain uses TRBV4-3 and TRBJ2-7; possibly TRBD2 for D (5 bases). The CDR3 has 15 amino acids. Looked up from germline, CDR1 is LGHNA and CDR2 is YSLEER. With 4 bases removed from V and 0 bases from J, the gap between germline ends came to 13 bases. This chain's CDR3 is CASSPDTRSSYEQYF. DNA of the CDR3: TGCGCCAGCAGCCCTGATACTAGGAGCTCCTACGAGCAGTACTTC.

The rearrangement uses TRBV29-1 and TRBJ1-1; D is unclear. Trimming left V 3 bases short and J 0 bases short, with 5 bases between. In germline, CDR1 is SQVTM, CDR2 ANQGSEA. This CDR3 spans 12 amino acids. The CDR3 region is CSVDGVNTEAFF. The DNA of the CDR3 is TGCAGCGTTGACGGGGTGAACACTGAAGCTTTCTTT. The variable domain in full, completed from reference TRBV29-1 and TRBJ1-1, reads SAVISQKPSRDICQRGTSLTIQCQVDSQVTMMFWYRQQPGQSLTLIATANQGSEATYESGFVIDKFPISRPNLTFSTLTVSNMSPEDSSIYLCSVDGVNTEAFFGQGTRLTVV.

The chain's CDR3 is CASRYAAGQNNYGYTF. CDR3 sequence (DNA): TGTGCCAGCAGATACGCGGCGGGACAGAATAACTATGGCTACACCTTC. V is TRBV5-5 and J is TRBJ1-2, with 7 bases that match TRBD1. Germline V CDR1 and CDR2: SGHKS, YYEKEE (reference sequence). The trim removed 5 bases at V and 1 base at J, leaving 11 bases unmatched. This CDR3 spans 16 amino acids.

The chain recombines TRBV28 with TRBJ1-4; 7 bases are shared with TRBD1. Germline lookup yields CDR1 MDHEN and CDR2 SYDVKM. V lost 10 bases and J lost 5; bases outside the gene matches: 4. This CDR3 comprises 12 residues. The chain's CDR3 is CATDRVNEKLFF. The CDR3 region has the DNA TGTGCCACCGACAGGGTCAATGAAAAACTGTTTTTT.

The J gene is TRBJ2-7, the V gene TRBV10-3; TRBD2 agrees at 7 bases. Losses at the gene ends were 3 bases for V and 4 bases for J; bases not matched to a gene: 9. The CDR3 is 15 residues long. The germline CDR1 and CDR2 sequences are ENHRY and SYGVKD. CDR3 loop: CAISDPGGLEYEQYF. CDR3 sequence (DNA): TGTGCCATCAGTGATCCCGGGGGGTTAGAATACGAGCAGTACTTC.

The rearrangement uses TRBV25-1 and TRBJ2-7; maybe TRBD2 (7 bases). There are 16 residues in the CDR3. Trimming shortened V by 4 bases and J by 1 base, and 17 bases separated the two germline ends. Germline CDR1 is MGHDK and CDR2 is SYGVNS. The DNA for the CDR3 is TGTGCCAGCAGTGGATGGGGGGGGCAGCAGTCCTACGAGCAGTACTTC. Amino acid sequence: CASSGWGGQQSYEQYF.

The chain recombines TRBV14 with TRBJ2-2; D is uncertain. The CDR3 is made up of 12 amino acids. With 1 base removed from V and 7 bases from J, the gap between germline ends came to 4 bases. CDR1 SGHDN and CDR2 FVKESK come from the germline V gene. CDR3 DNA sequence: TGTGCCAGCAGCCAAGCCGTCGGGGAGCTGTTTTTT. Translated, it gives CASSQAVGELFF.

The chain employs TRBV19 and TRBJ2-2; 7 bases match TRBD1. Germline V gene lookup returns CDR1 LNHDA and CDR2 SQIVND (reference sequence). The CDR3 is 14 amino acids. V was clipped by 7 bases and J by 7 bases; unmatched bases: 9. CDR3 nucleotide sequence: TGTGCCAGTATGGTGAGACAGGGTATCGGGGAGCTGTTTTTT. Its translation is CASMVRQGIGELFF.

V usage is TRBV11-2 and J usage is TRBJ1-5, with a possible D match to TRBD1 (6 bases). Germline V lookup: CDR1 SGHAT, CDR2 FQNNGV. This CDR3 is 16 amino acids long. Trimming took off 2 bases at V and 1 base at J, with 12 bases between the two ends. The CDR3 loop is CASSLTGSISNQPQHF. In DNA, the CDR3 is TGTGCCAGCAGCTTAACAGGGTCAATAAGCAATCAGCCCCAGCATTTT.

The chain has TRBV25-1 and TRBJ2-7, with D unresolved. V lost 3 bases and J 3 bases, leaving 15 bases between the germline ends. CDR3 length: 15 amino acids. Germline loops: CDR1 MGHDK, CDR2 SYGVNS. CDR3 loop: CASSETPAEYYEQYF. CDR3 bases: TGTGCCAGCAGTGAGACCCCGGCGGAGTACTACGAGCAGTACTTC.

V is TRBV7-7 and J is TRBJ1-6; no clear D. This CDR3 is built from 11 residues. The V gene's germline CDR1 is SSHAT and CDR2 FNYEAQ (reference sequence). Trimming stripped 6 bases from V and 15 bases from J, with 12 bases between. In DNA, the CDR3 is TGTGCCAGCAGGCTATGGGAACTCCTCCACTTT. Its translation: CASRLWELLHF. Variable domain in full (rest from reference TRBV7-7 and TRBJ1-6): GAGVSQSPRYKVTKRGQDVTLRCDPISSHATLYWYQQALGQGPEFLTYFNYEAQPDKSGLPSDRFSAERPEGSISTLTIQRTEQRDSAMYRCASRLWELLHFGNGTRLTVT.

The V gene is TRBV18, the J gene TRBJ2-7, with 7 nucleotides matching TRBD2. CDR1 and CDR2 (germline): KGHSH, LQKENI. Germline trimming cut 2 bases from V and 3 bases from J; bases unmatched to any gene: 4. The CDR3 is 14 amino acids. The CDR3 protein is CASSPSGTRYEQYF. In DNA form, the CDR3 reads TGTGCCAGCTCACCAAGCGGGACCCGCTACGAGCAGTACTTC.